The T cell receptor beta chain described here comes from a study of beta chain features in type 1 diabetes. The study, taken as a whole, reports: Whether TCRB rearrangement is influenced by HLA type was left unresolved in this analysis. Shortening of TCRB CDR3s, moderate but significant, appeared in all four CD4+ subsets of Type 1 diabetes patients. cDNA sequencing could over-represent cells with high TCR expression.

Expressed TCRB transcripts were sequenced after all isolated RNA was converted to cDNA. Some clones are missing from TCRdb's copy, which holds only in-frame ones; the method was immunoSEQ multiplex PCR. The sample shows roughly 240,000 clones, about 24% of them seen only once. In the case of this clone: The antigen remains undetermined.

The germline V gene has CDR1 SGHNT and CDR2 YYREEE (reference sequence). The CDR3 length is 15 residues. J lost 10 bases, V lost 2 bases, and 9 bases had no gene match. This sequence joins TRBV5-4 and TRBJ2-1; 10 positions agree with TRBD2. Sample: naive CD4+ T cells from blood. This TCR was sampled from a woman younger than 45 with type 1 diabetes. CDR3 in amino acids: CASSLGLAGVGEQFF. Written as DNA, the CDR3 is TGTGCCAGCAGCTTAGGGCTAGCGGGAGTTGGGGAGCAGTTCTTC.